This T cell receptor beta chain derives from a study of T cells after yellow fever vaccination. Only a few counts were recorded for this clonotype. No antigen is known for it. General observations from the study: Post-booster repertoires again held most primary-vaccination clones (approximately 96% CD4, 80% to 90% CD8). A small share of clonotypes appeared in both CD4 and CD8 compartments. FACS-sorted repertoires could contain abundant clonotypes contaminating from the bulk population.

One entry per CDR3 protein results from TCRdb running MiXCR on the 5' RACE reads. The table lists 150,000 to 200,000 distinct CDR3 sequences, approximately 10% of them singletons. Trimming stripped 1 base from V and 6 bases from J, with 9 bases between. The CDR3 covers 14 residues. Germline CDR1 is SEHNR and CDR2 is FQNEAQ (reference sequence). The sample here was CD8+ T cells sorted from PBMCs, taken 45 days after the yellow fever booster vaccination. The TCR sequence derives from a man aged 18 to 35 who received the YFV17D yellow fever vaccine. This chain joins TRBV7-9 and TRBJ1-4; D gene ambiguous. CDR3 DNA sequence: TGTGCCAGCAGCTTAGGGGCTGCGGATGAAAAACTGTTTTTT. Translation gives CASSLGAADEKLFF.